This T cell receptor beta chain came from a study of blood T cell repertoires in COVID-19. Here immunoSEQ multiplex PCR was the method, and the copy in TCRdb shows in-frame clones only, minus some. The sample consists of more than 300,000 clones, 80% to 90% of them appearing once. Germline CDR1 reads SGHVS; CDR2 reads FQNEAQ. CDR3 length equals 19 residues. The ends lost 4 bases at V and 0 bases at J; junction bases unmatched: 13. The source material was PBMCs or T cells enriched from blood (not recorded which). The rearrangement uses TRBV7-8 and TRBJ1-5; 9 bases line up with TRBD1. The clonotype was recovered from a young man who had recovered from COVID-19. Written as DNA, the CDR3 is TGTGCCAGCAGCTCCCTCCCGGGACAGGGCGCCTATAGCAATCAGCCCCAGCATTTT. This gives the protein CASSSLPGQGAYSNQPQHF.